These T cell receptor beta chains were read from a single sample in a study of blood T cell repertoires in COVID-19. Sequencing was performed with immunoSEQ multiplex PCR; in TCRdb, only in-frame clones are kept and a portion is missing. Seen here are approximately 210,000 clones, about four fifths observed once, and the top ten hold 8.9%. The sample was PBMCs or T cells enriched from blood (not recorded which). The source is a woman between 50 and 59 years old with acute COVID-19. Each CDR3 is given with its conserved first and last residue. The D gene is left open where the match is weak. Rows may omit the clone size; those that give it use once, few, many or a size class.

>TRBV3-1/TRBV3-2|once|.|TRBJ1-1|15
CASSQAGQLNTEAFF
TGTGCCAGCAGCCAAGCAGGACAGTTGAACACTGAAGCTTTCTTT
>TRBV7-9|.|.|TRBJ1-3|12
CASSYVGNTIYF
TGTGCCAGCAGCTATGTCGGGAACACCATATATTTT
>TRBV7-8|.|.|TRBJ2-7|14
CASSLAHVAYEQYF
TGTGCCAGCAGCTTAGCCCACGTAGCCTACGAGCAGTACTTC
>TRBV4-3|.|.|TRBJ1-1|16
CASSQDWRKLNTEAFF
TGCGCCAGCAGCCAAGACTGGAGGAAGTTGAACACTGAAGCTTTCTTT
>TRBV24-1|.|.|TRBJ1-4|15
CATSEAGATNEKLFF
TGTGCCACCAGTGAAGCAGGGGCAACTAATGAAAAACTGTTTTTT
>TRBV6-5|.|.|TRBJ2-5|14
CASSLLDTQETQYF
TGTGCCAGCAGTCTCCTCGACACCCAAGAGACCCAGTACTTC
>TRBV29-1|.|TRBD1|TRBJ1-6|14
CSAQGGTDNSPLHF
TGCAGCGCCCAAGGGGGGACAGATAATTCACCCCTCCACTTT
>TRBV7-2|.|.|TRBJ1-1|14
CASSLFPRGGEAFF
TGTGCCAGCAGCTTATTTCCCAGGGGTGGTGAAGCTTTCTTT
>TRBV11-1|.|.|TRBJ1-2|14
CASSFTPRADSAAF
TGTGCCAGCAGCTTTACGCCCCGGGCGGACTCGGCGGCCTTC
>TRBV18|.|.|TRBJ1-1|14
CASSPRNSDTEAFF
TGTGCCAGCTCACCACGAAATTCAGACACTGAAGCTTTCTTT
>TRBV7-9|.|.|TRBJ2-7|14
CASSLSQVSKEQYF
TGTGCCAGCAGCTTATCCCAGGTTTCAAAAGAGCAGTACTTC
>TRBV4-1|.|.|TRBJ1-5|15
CASSQTEGSNQPQHF
TGCGCCAGCAGCCAAACTGAGGGCAGCAATCAGCCCCAGCATTTT
>TRBV11-2|.|.|TRBJ2-7|17
CASSLGSAGRSSYEQYF
TGTGCCAGCAGCTTAGGGTCTGCGGGAAGGAGCTCCTACGAGCAGTACTTC
>TRBV6-5|.|.|TRBJ1-1|14
CASSYDRRNTEAFF
TGTGCCAGCAGTTACGACAGGAGGAACACTGAAGCTTTCTTT
>TRBV29-1|.|.|TRBJ1-1|11
CSVGGDTEAFF
TGCAGCGTTGGTGGAGACACTGAAGCTTTCTTT
>TRBV7-8|once|.|TRBJ2-7|15
CASSFQDTVPYEQYF
TGTGCCAGCAGCTTCCAGGACACCGTCCCCTACGAGCAGTACTTC
>TRBV6-1|.|.|TRBJ2-4|16
CASSDRQARAKNIQYF
TGTGCCAGCAGTGATCGGCAGGCCAGAGCCAAAAACATTCAGTACTTC
>TRBV5-1|.|.|TRBJ1-4|14
CASSLVAANEKLFF
TGCGCCAGCAGCTTGGTAGCGGCTAATGAAAAACTGTTTTTT
>TRBV7-9|.|.|TRBJ2-5|13
CASSLGLQETQYF
TGTGCCAGCAGCTTAGGTCTGCAAGAGACCCAGTACTTC
>TRBV28|.|.|TRBJ2-1|15
CASGKGHSKYNEQFF
TGTGCCAGCGGGAAAGGACACTCCAAATACAATGAGCAGTTCTTC
>TRBV3-1/TRBV3-2|.|TRBD1|TRBJ2-2|13
CASATQGPWELFF
TGTGCCAGCGCAACACAGGGGCCCTGGGAGCTGTTTTTT
>TRBV5-1|.|.|TRBJ1-2|14
CASSLAVDFYGYTF
TGCGCCAGCAGCTTGGCCGTGGACTTCTATGGCTACACCTTC
>TRBV7-8|.|TRBD1|TRBJ1-5|15
CASSLGQGSNQPQHF
TGTGCCAGCAGCTTAGGACAGGGGAGCAATCAGCCCCAGCATTTT
>TRBV28|.|TRBD2|TRBJ2-2|18
CASSPGLAVFANTGELFF
TGTGCCAGCAGTCCGGGACTAGCGGTGTTCGCGAACACCGGGGAGCTGTTTTTT
>TRBV6-5|.|TRBD1|TRBJ1-3|15
CASRRQGLSGNTIYF
TGTGCCAGCAGGCGACAGGGACTCTCTGGAAACACCATATATTTT
>TRBV15|.|TRBD1|TRBJ2-7|16
CATSKQQGVNAYEQYF
TGTGCCACCAGCAAGCAACAGGGGGTAAACGCCTACGAGCAGTACTTC
>TRBV11-1|.|.|TRBJ1-2|15
CASSFGDKPWYGYTF
TGTGCCAGCAGCTTCGGGGATAAGCCTTGGTATGGCTACACCTTC
>TRBV11-2|.|TRBD1|TRBJ1-2|15
CASSLVPGGYGGYTF
TGTGCCAGCAGCTTAGTACCAGGGGGGTACGGGGGCTACACCTTC
>TRBV18|.|TRBD1|TRBJ2-7|14
CASSYTTGTYEQYF
TGTGCCAGCTCGTACACGACAGGGACCTACGAGCAGTACTTC
>TRBV28|.|TRBD2|TRBJ2-5|16
CASSLSAGGLQETQYF
TGTGCCAGCAGTTTATCAGCGGGAGGCTTACAAGAGACCCAGTACTTC
>TRBV5-1|.|TRBD1|TRBJ1-1|16
CASRLKWDRFSSEAFF
TGCGCCAGCAGACTCAAATGGGACAGGTTTAGTAGTGAAGCTTTCTTT
>TRBV6-5|once|TRBD1|TRBJ2-1|14
CASSYLQGAGTQFF
TGTGCCAGCAGTTACCTACAGGGGGCCGGAACGCAGTTCTTC
>TRBV7-2|.|TRBD2|TRBJ2-1|16
CASSLAGLAPYNEQFF
TGTGCCAGCAGCTTAGCGGGACTAGCCCCCTACAATGAGCAGTTCTTC
>TRBV18|.|TRBD1|TRBJ2-1|15
CASSHRQGNQGEQFF
TGTGCCAGCTCACATCGACAGGGGAATCAGGGTGAGCAGTTCTTC
>TRBV5-1|.|TRBD2|TRBJ2-3|16
CASSSLSGANTDTQYF
TGCGCCAGCAGCTCCCTTAGCGGGGCGAACACAGATACGCAGTATTTT
>TRBV30|.|.|TRBJ2-3|12
CAWSLRADTQYF
TGTGCCTGGAGTCTGAGGGCAGATACGCAGTATTTT
>TRBV7-3|.|TRBD1|TRBJ2-5|14
CASSSDRGQETQYF
TGTGCCAGCAGCTCAGACAGGGGACAAGAGACCCAGTACTTC
>TRBV14|.|TRBD2|TRBJ2-1|17
CASSHPPSGRALNEQFF
TGTGCCAGCAGCCACCCGCCAAGCGGGAGGGCCCTCAATGAGCAGTTCTTC
>TRBV5-1|.|.|TRBJ2-3|17
CASTQLYASASTDTQYF
TGCGCCAGCACCCAACTTTACGCTAGCGCTAGCACAGATACGCAGTATTTT
>TRBV12-5|.|.|TRBJ1-5|13
CASSLSPNQPQHF
TGTGCTAGTTCCCTCAGTCCCAATCAGCCCCAGCATTTT
>TRBV18|.|.|TRBJ1-1|14
CASSPSGHNTEAFF
TGTGCCAGCTCACCCTCAGGTCACAACACTGAAGCTTTCTTT
>TRBV7-9|.|TRBD1|TRBJ1-2|16
CASSSGGYPPNYGYTF
TGTGCCAGCAGCTCAGGGGGGTATCCGCCTAACTATGGCTACACCTTC